Listed below are T cell receptor beta chains from one sample, sequenced in a study of T cells in Graves' hyperthyroidism and ophthalmopathy. Using its own MiXCR run on the multiplex PCR reads, TCRdb lists one record per CDR3 protein. Here the sample spans 650,000 to 800,000 distinct CDR3 sequences, about 45% being singletons. The sample consisted of peripheral blood or thyroid tissue (not recorded which). The receptors here all came from an adult man with Graves' disease, either hyperthyroidism or ophthalmopathy (not recorded which). The CDR3 runs from the conserved cysteine through the conserved F or W. D genes are given only for firm matches. Clone size is stated in some rows and not others, as once, few, many or a class when expanded.

clone_size | d_call | j_call | v_call | cdr3_nt | cdr3_aa
NA | NA | TRBJ2-2 | TRBV2 | TGTGCCAGCAGTGCCCCCGCGGAGGGGGGGACCGGGGAGCTGTTTTTT | CASSAPAEGGTGELFF
NA | TRBD1 | TRBJ1-4 | TRBV15 | TGTGCCACCAGCGAACCGGGACAGGGGGAAAAACTGTTTTTT | CATSEPGQGEKLFF
NA | TRBD2 | TRBJ2-7 | TRBV7-9 | TGTGCCAGCAGCCCCGGACTAGCGGGAGGAGGCGAGCAGTACTTC | CASSPGLAGGGEQYF
few | TRBD1 | TRBJ1-2 | TRBV2 | TGTGCCGCAAGTCCCGGGACAGGGGCCAGAAACTATGGCTACACCTTC | CAASPGTGARNYGYTF
many | TRBD1 | TRBJ1-5 | TRBV12-3/TRBV12-4 | TGTGCCAGCAGCTTTACACAGGGGCTAGTGCAGCCCCAGCATTTT | CASSFTQGLVQPQHF
many | NA | TRBJ1-5 | TRBV9 | TGTGCCAGCAGCGTAGGAGACGACGGTCAGCCCCAGCATTTT | CASSVGDDGQPQHF
NA | TRBD2 | TRBJ2-5 | TRBV20-1 | TGCAGTGCTAAAAACACAGTACTAGCGGCGAAGACCCAGTACTTC | CSAKNTVLAAKTQYF
NA | NA | TRBJ1-3 | TRBV7-2 | TGTGCCAGCAGCGAATCGGGACCCCCTTTTGACACCATATATTTT | CASSESGPPFDTIYF
NA | TRBD2 | TRBJ2-5 | TRBV2 | TGTGCCAGCAGTGGTATTTATGAACAACCTGGGCGGGAGGGGGAGACCCAGTACTTC | CASSGIYEQPGREGETQYF
few | TRBD1 | TRBJ2-7 | TRBV5-4 | TGTGCCAGCAGCACAACAGGGGGCGGAACCTACGAGCAGTACTTC | CASSTTGGGTYEQYF
NA | TRBD1 | TRBJ1-4 | TRBV11-1 | TGTGCCAGCAGCCTGACCGGGACAGCGAATGAAAAACTGTTTTTT | CASSLTGTANEKLFF
once | NA | TRBJ1-6 | TRBV20-1 | TGCAGTGCCAGAGGGACTCCTAATTCACCCCTCCACTTT | CSARGTPNSPLHF
NA | NA | TRBJ2-7 | TRBV13 | TGTGCCAGCAGCCAAGATAGCGACCGAAGCTCCTACGAGCAGTACTTC | CASSQDSDRSSYEQYF
NA | NA | TRBJ1-5 | TRBV9 | TGTGCCAGCAGGGACAGCCAAGAGACCCAGCATTTT | CASRDSQETQHF
NA | TRBD1 | TRBJ1-6 | TRBV29-1 | TGCAGCAGTGCGGGACAGCCTAATTCACCCCTCCACTTT | CSSAGQPNSPLHF
NA | TRBD2 | TRBJ2-7 | TRBV9 | TGTGCCAGCAGCTTCGGAGCGGGGGCCGGCGGCGAGCAGTACTTC | CASSFGAGAGGEQYF
NA | NA | TRBJ1-6 | TRBV7-2 | TGTGCCAGCAGCTCGCAGGAGAGCTCCTATAATTCACCCCTCCACTTT | CASSSQESSYNSPLHF
NA | NA | TRBJ1-3 | TRBV7-9 | TGTGCCAGCAGCTTTTCCACCACCCGCTCTGGAAACACCATATATTTT | CASSFSTTRSGNTIYF
once | TRBD1 | TRBJ2-2 | TRBV16 | TGTGCCAGCAGCCTCGACAGGGACCCCGGGGAGCTGTTTTTT | CASSLDRDPGELFF
many | NA | TRBJ2-7 | TRBV7-9 | TGTGCCAGCAGCCTGGACGGGAACTCCTACGAGCAGTACTTC | CASSLDGNSYEQYF
few | NA | TRBJ2-7 | TRBV7-3 | TGTGCCAGCAGCCGAGAAAGCGGGTCCTCCTACGAGCAGTACTTC | CASSRESGSSYEQYF
few | TRBD1 | TRBJ1-5 | TRBV2 | TGTGCCAGCAGGTCCGGGACAGGCAATCAGCCCCAGCATTTT | CASRSGTGNQPQHF
NA | NA | TRBJ2-7 | TRBV11-1 | TGTGCCAGCAGCACCTTGGGGGCCTACGAGCAGTACTTC | CASSTLGAYEQYF
once | NA | TRBJ2-5 | TRBV7-6 | TGTGCCAGCAGCCTGCGGACGGATCAGCCCCAGTACTTC | CASSLRTDQPQYF
many | NA | TRBJ1-5 | TRBV7-3 | TGTGCCAGCAGCTTAACGGGGGGAGGACAGCCCCAGCATTTT | CASSLTGGGQPQHF
NA | TRBD2 | TRBJ2-5 | TRBV29-1 | TGCAGCTCGGGACTAGCGGGAGAAACAGCGCGGGAGACCCAGTACTTC | CSSGLAGETARETQYF
many | TRBD1 | TRBJ1-2 | TRBV7-9 | TGTGCCAGCAGCCTCTACTCAACAGGGGGCGCCGGCTACACCTTC | CASSLYSTGGAGYTF
NA | NA | TRBJ2-7 | TRBV5-1 | TGCGCCAGCAGCTTGGACCATTTCTACGAGCGGTACTTC | CASSLDHFYERYF
NA | NA | TRBJ1-2 | TRBV19 | TGTGCCAGTAGTACCTCGGGCCCTGGCGGCGGTGGCTACACCTTC | CASSTSGPGGGGYTF
many | NA | TRBJ1-1 | TRBV12-3/TRBV12-4 | TGTGCCAGCAGATTAGGGGTGGGGACTGAAGCTTTCTTT | CASRLGVGTEAFF
NA | NA | TRBJ1-1 | TRBV2 | TGTGCCAGCAGCGGGGGGGAGGTGAACACTGAAGCTTTCTTT | CASSGGEVNTEAFF
NA | TRBD1 | TRBJ1-1 | TRBV5-1 | TGCGCCAGCAGCTTCCGGGACAGGGTCGAAACTGAAGCTTTCTTT | CASSFRDRVETEAFF
few | NA | TRBJ2-7 | TRBV5-1 | TGCGCCAGCAGCTTGGAGCCGGGAGTTGCCTACGAGCAGTACTTC | CASSLEPGVAYEQYF
few | TRBD1 | TRBJ1-3 | TRBV2 | TGTGCCAGCAGAGGGGGACAGGGCTCTGGAAACACCATATATTTT | CASRGGQGSGNTIYF
many | NA | TRBJ1-4 | TRBV29-1 | TGCAGCGGATACCGGGGAGAAAAACTGTTTTTT | CSGYRGEKLFF
NA | NA | TRBJ2-5 | TRBV7-8 | TGTGCCGGCAGCTGGGGGGGCACCGAAGAGACCCAGTACTTC | CAGSWGGTEETQYF
once | NA | TRBJ2-5 | TRBV20-1 | TGCAGTGCTAGAAGGCAGGCCCCACCAACGGAGACCCAGTACTTC | CSARRQAPPTETQYF
many | NA | TRBJ1-5 | TRBV2 | TGTGCCAGCATGTGGGACGACTATAGCAATCAGCCCCAGCATTTT | CASMWDDYSNQPQHF
NA | TRBD1 | TRBJ1-6 | TRBV10-3 | TGTGCCATCAGCGTCCAGATGGACAGGCCCTCTTCACCCCTCCACTTT | CAISVQMDRPSSPLHF
NA | NA | TRBJ2-5 | TRBV15 | TGTGCCACCAGCAGAGATTGGGGTCGGACCCAGTACTTC | CATSRDWGRTQYF
NA | NA | TRBJ1-1 | TRBV12-3/TRBV12-4 | TGTGCCAGCAGTTTAGCGCGTGACACCCCGAACACTGAAGCTTTCTTT | CASSLARDTPNTEAFF
many | TRBD1 | TRBJ2-5 | TRBV2 | TGTGCCAGCAGGTCGACAGGGGGCGAAGAGACCCAGTACTTC | CASRSTGGEETQYF
NA | TRBD2 | TRBJ2-5 | TRBV12-3/TRBV12-4 | TGTGCCAGCCGAGGGGGGGTAGCGGGAGGCCTTACCCAGTACTTC | CASRGGVAGGLTQYF
few | NA | TRBJ1-2 | TRBV6-1 | TGTGCCAGCAGCGAAACAGTAGGCAGGGGAAGCTATGGCTACACCTTC | CASSETVGRGSYGYTF
NA | TRBD1 | TRBJ1-1 | TRBV20-1 | TGCAGTGCTAGTGAGGGGGCGCGGGCTTTCTTT | CSASEGARAFF
few | TRBD1 | TRBJ1-5 | TRBV12-3/TRBV12-4 | TGTGCTAGTGGTTTGTCGGGACAGGGAGATCAGCCCCAGCATTTT | CASGLSGQGDQPQHF
NA | NA | TRBJ2-7 | TRBV6-5 | TGTGCCAGCAAGGACTGGAGCTCCTACGAGCAGTACTTC | CASKDWSSYEQYF
many | NA | TRBJ1-2 | TRBV29-1 | TGCAGCGTTGAAGATGGCGGGGGCGATGGCTACACCTTC | CSVEDGGGDGYTF
many | NA | TRBJ1-6 | TRBV6-1 | TGTGCCAGCAGTCAAGGCGGGGCAGTAAAGCGATCACCCCTCCACTTT | CASSQGGAVKRSPLHF
NA | TRBD1 | TRBJ1-5 | TRBV7-2 | TGTGCCAGCAGCCCCGAAACAGGGGATGCGGGCCAGCCCCAGCATTTT | CASSPETGDAGQPQHF
NA | NA | TRBJ1-5 | TRBV2 | TGTGCCAGCAGTGCCGGGGGGCATCAGCCCCAGCATTTT | CASSAGGHQPQHF
NA | NA | TRBJ2-7 | TRBV10-3 | TGTGCCATCAGTGAGTGGGCAGCCTACGAGCAGTACTTC | CAISEWAAYEQYF
few | TRBD1 | TRBJ1-2 | TRBV20-1 | TGCAGTGCTAGCCCGGACAGGGGGGGCTATGGCTACACCTTC | CSASPDRGGYGYTF
many | NA | TRBJ1-5 | TRBV24-1 | TGTGCCACCAGTGATTTTGTACAGGGCGATCAGCCCCAGCATTTT | CATSDFVQGDQPQHF